The 28 T cell receptor beta chains presented below share a single source sample, sequenced in a study of cytomegalovirus exposure and HLA in healthy donors (dated by TCRdb to about 2017). Libraries were built with the immunoSEQ multiplex PCR assay. For the multiplex PCR, a mixture combining 60 forward primers for TCR Vbeta segments and 13 reverse primers for TCR Jbeta segments was used. What TCRdb holds here is the immuneACCESS table cut down to in-frame rearrangements. Part of the clones is not present; checked against another copy, under half of the missing clones reflect an unresolved V gene, and the others are unexplained. The sample table holds 95,000 to 150,000 clones, of which 80% were seen once. About 0.22% of the sample rests with the top ten. Sequencing was carried out using PBMCs. The receptors stem from a man aged 50-60 years in good health and CMV-seronegative.

V is TRBV6-6 and J is TRBJ2-3; 8 positions match TRBD2. CDR1 is MNHNY and CDR2 is SVGAGI in the germline V gene (reference sequence). The junction had 5 bases not matched to a gene; V was cut back by 6 bases and J by 0 bases. The CDR3 has 15 residues. DNA for the CDR3: TGTGCCAGCAGCCAGCGGGGGAGAAGCACAGATACGCAGTATTTT. Translated, it gives CASSQRGRSTDTQYF.

The CDR3 reads CASAYGSSSSYEQYF. As DNA, the CDR3 is TGTGCTAGTGCCTACGGGTCTTCCAGCTCCTACGAGCAGTACTTC. The chain is built from TRBV12-5 and TRBJ2-7; D unclear. V gave up 7 bases and J gave up 0 bases, with 16 bases separating them. The CDR3 contains 15 residues. Germline V gives CDR1 LGHNT, CDR2 FRNRAP.

Concerning this clone itself: A junction end diverges from the germline sequence, so it may reflect a read error. This rearrangement joins TRBV7-9 to TRBJ1-3; 7 nucleotides match TRBD1. Germline CDR1 SEHNR, CDR2 FQNEAQ (reference sequence). CDR3 length equals 15 residues. The CDR3 DNA reads as TGTTCCAGCAGCGGACGGGACAGCTCTGGAAACACCATATATTTT. As protein: CSSSGRDSSGNTIYF.

This chain connects TRBV12-2 to TRBJ2-7; the table's D call TRBD1 went unverified against the DNA. TRBV12-2 has pseudogene status. This CDR3 has 15 amino acids. CDR3 DNA sequence: TGTGCAAGTCGCCTACCGGGACAGGTCTTTTGCGAGCAGTACTTC. Protein product: CASRLPGQVFCEQYF.

The sample holds one count of this clone. This chain joins TRBV6-5 and TRBJ1-1; tentative D call: TRBD1 (6 bases). V was trimmed by 5 bases and J by 3 bases, leaving 16 bases between them. Germline assignment: CDR1 MNHEY and CDR2 SVGAGI. This CDR3 contains 15 residues. The CDR3 sequence is CASSLNRDRDTEAFF. CDR3 in DNA: TGTGCCAGCAGTCTTAACAGGGATCGGGACACTGAAGCTTTCTTT.

This clone came up once. The V call is TRBV7-3, the J call TRBJ2-5; TRBD1 aligns across 11 bases. Germline lookup yields CDR1 SGHTA and CDR2 FQGTGA. Trimming at V came to 4 bases and at J to 3 bases, leaving 4 bases not matched to a gene. There are 15 residues in the CDR3. CDR3 nucleotide sequence: TGTGCCAGCAGCTCGGGACAGGGGGGGGAAGAGACCCAGTACTTC. Protein: CASSSGQGGEETQYF.

This sequence joins TRBV28 and TRBJ2-5; 11 bases align to TRBD2. In germline, CDR1 is MDHEN, CDR2 SYDVKM. The CDR3 is 15 residues long. The V gene end was trimmed by 7 bases and the J gene end by 7 bases; junction bases not matched to a gene: 11. The CDR3 sequence: CASKIGTSGVGTQYF. The CDR3 coding sequence is TGTGCCAGCAAAATAGGGACTAGCGGAGTCGGGACCCAGTACTTC. Looking up the rest from reference TRBV28 and TRBJ2-5 gives the full variable domain: DVKVTQSSRYLVKRTGEKVFLECVQDMDHENMFWYRQDPGLGLRLIYFSYDVKMKEKGDIPEGYSVSREKKERFSLILESASTNQTSMYLCASKIGTSGVGTQYFGPGTRLLVL.

The J gene is TRBJ2-1, the V gene TRBV5-1, with D tentatively TRBD2 (6 bases). The CDR3 contains 15 residues. The V end lost 7 bases, the J end lost 7 bases, and 21 bases lay between the germline ends. The germline V gene has CDR1 SGHRS and CDR2 YFSETQ. The CDR3 sequence is CASGFRDSGENEQFF. The CDR3, as DNA: TGCGCCAGCGGATTCCGGGACTCGGGGGAGAATGAGCAGTTCTTC.

The CDR3 coding sequence is TGTGCCAGCAGCCCCTTCGGGAAGGTGAACACTGAAGCTTTCTTT. Translation gives CASSPFGKVNTEAFF. This chain joins TRBV7-3 and TRBJ1-1; the D is unclear. The V end was cut by 5 bases, the J end by 0 bases, with 13 bases between. Germline CDR1 and CDR2: SGHTA and FQGTGA. This CDR3 region has 15 residues.

This chain links TRBV30 with TRBJ2-2; TRBD2 might be the D (5 bases). There are 13 residues in the CDR3. Germline-derived CDR1 and CDR2 are GTSNPN and SVGIG (reference sequence). Trimming left V 2 bases short and J 5 bases short, with 9 bases between. CDR3 loop: CAWSTRRTGELFF. As DNA, the CDR3 is TGTGCCTGGAGTACGAGGAGGACCGGGGAGCTGTTTTTT.

To note about this clone: An end of the junction differs from the germline gene, which may be a read error. The chain couples TRBV9 to TRBJ2-7, with 11 bases identical to TRBD2. The J call may not be correct, given that the DNA end is closer to TRBJ2-1. CDR1 and CDR2 from the germline V gene are SGDLS and YYNGEE. The length of the CDR3 is 16 residues. For the CDR3, the DNA is TGTGCCTGCAGCGTCCCGGGACTAGCGGACTACAATGAGCAGTTCTTC. Its protein is CACSVPGLADYNEQFF.

This sequence joins TRBV30 and TRBJ1-4; weak D call: TRBD1 (6 bases). The germline V gene encodes CDR1 GTSNPN and CDR2 SVGIG (reference sequence). CDR3 length equals 14 residues. V lost 0 bases and J 8 bases, leaving 13 bases between the germline ends. The chain's CDR3 is CAWSVLQGGEKLFF. CDR3 bases: TGTGCCTGGAGTGTACTACAGGGTGGCGAAAAACTGTTTTTT.

Only a few counts were recorded for this clone. The chain employs TRBV4-3 and TRBJ1-1; 9 bases are shared with TRBD1. The trim removed 4 bases at V and 2 bases at J, leaving 8 bases unmatched. Germline CDR1 LGHNA, CDR2 YSLEER. The CDR3 is 16 residues long. The CDR3 protein is CASSLQGAIGNTEAFF. In nucleotides, the CDR3 is TGCGCCAGCAGCCTACAGGGGGCTATCGGTAACACTGAAGCTTTCTTT.

The table lists this clone with a few counts. V is TRBV5-4 and J is TRBJ2-7; 7 nucleotides match TRBD2. Germline V lookup: CDR1 SGHNT, CDR2 YYREEE (reference sequence). The V gene end was trimmed by 5 bases and the J gene end by 7 bases; junction bases not matched to a gene: 12. CDR3 size: 14 residues. The CDR3 spells CASRSRAGEREQYF. The CDR3, as DNA: TGTGCCAGCAGGTCCCGGGCGGGGGAGAGAGAGCAGTACTTC.

The chain couples TRBV7-9 to TRBJ2-3; D may be TRBD2 (5 bases). This CDR3 is 13 amino acids long. CDR1 is SEHNR and CDR2 is FQNEAQ in the germline V gene (reference sequence). Trimming removed 8 bases from V and 1 base from J, with 10 bases in between. For the CDR3, the DNA is TGTGCCAGCCGGGGATGGGGCACAGATACGCAGTATTTT. Its protein product is CASRGWGTDTQYF. The full variable domain, rest sourced from reference TRBV7-9 and TRBJ2-3, is DTGVSQNPRHKITKRGQNVTFRCDPISEHNRLYWYRQTLGQGPEFLTYFQNEAQLEKSRLLSDRFSAERPKGSFSTLEIQRTEQGDSAMYLCASRGWGTDTQYFGPGTRLTVL.

The chain's CDR3 is CSGGGNTGELFF. CDR3 sequence (DNA): TGCAGCGGCGGGGGGAACACCGGGGAGCTGTTTTTT. The chain combines TRBV29-1 with TRBJ2-2, with TRBD2 matching 7 bases. Germline V gene lookup returns CDR1 SQVTM and CDR2 ANQGSEA. This CDR3 contains 12 residues. J gave up 1 base and V 7 bases, and 0 bases lay outside the gene matches.

The rearrangement uses TRBV19 and TRBJ1-2; 8 bases fit TRBD1. Trimming removed 5 bases from V and 2 bases from J; junction bases left unmatched: 10. In germline, CDR1 is LNHDA, CDR2 SQIVND (reference sequence). This CDR3 comprises 16 residues. As DNA, the CDR3 is TGTGCCAGTAGTCCGACTCGACAGGGGCGAAACTATGGCTACACCTTC. Translated, it gives CASSPTRQGRNYGYTF. The whole variable domain, remainder taken from reference TRBV19 and TRBJ1-2, is DGGITQSPKYLFRKEGQNVTLSCEQNLNHDAMYWYRQDPGQGLRLIYYSQIVNDFQKGDIAEGYSVSREKKESFPLTVTSAQKNPTAFYLCASSPTRQGRNYGYTFGSGTRLTVV.

This chain links TRBV9 with TRBJ2-2; possible D gene TRBD2, 6 bases. This CDR3 comprises 15 residues. The V gene lost 4 bases and the J gene lost 3 bases, with 13 bases spanning the gap. Germline loops: CDR1 SGDLS, CDR2 YYNGEE. The CDR3 coding sequence is TGTGCCAGCAGCTTAACGGGAGAGCACACCGGGGAGCTGTTTTTT. Its protein is CASSLTGEHTGELFF.

This clone turned up a few times. The chain joins TRBV4-2 to TRBJ2-7; D might be TRBD2 (6 bases). Per the germline V gene, CDR1 is LGHNA and CDR2 is YNFKEQ. The CDR3 length is 16 residues. The V and J ends lost 1 base and 3 bases respectively, with 16 bases between them. Written as DNA, the CDR3 is TGTGCCAGCAGCCAAGTCACTACGGGACTGATCTACGAGCAGTACTTC. This encodes CASSQVTTGLIYEQYF.

The chain carries TRBV6-5 and TRBJ2-7; 8 bases are a match to TRBD1. V shed 2 bases and J 4 bases; nucleotides not matched to a gene: 7. The length of the CDR3 is 15 residues. CDR1 and CDR2 (germline): MNHEY, SVGAGI. CDR3 coding DNA: TGTGCCAGCAGTTACCCGAGACAGGGGCTTTACGAGCAGTACTTC. As protein: CASSYPRQGLYEQYF.

The chain couples TRBV27 to TRBJ2-7, with a weak D call TRBD1 (6 bases). Between the trimmed V and J ends, which lost 5 bases and 2 bases, there was a span of 19 bases. The germline V gene encodes CDR1 MNHEY and CDR2 SMNVEV (reference sequence). This CDR3 has 16 amino acids. CDR3 nucleotide sequence: TGTGCCAGCAGTAGGGGGTCGGGGATACCAACCTACGAGCAGTACTTC. Encoded protein: CASSRGSGIPTYEQYF.

This chain links TRBV27 with TRBJ2-2; 7 bases fit TRBD1. Germline CDR1 and CDR2: MNHEY and SMNVEV (reference sequence). Trimming removed 6 bases from V and 2 bases from J; junction bases left unmatched: 9. The CDR3 consists of 16 residues. The CDR3 reads CASSRTGTVNTGELFF. As DNA, the CDR3 is TGTGCCAGCAGCCGGACCGGGACAGTTAACACCGGGGAGCTGTTTTTT.

The rearrangement uses TRBV5-6 and TRBJ1-2, with D tentatively TRBD1 (5 bases). V gave up 7 bases and J gave up 4 bases, with 17 bases separating them. Germline-derived CDR1 and CDR2 are SGHDT and YYEEEE. The CDR3 loop spans 14 amino acids. The CDR3 protein is CASVLWGGLYGYTF. CDR3 coding DNA: TGTGCCAGCGTCCTTTGGGGCGGCCTCTATGGCTACACCTTC.

The J gene is TRBJ1-1, the V gene TRBV18; 8 bases are a match to TRBD1. The length of the CDR3 is 17 residues. Germline V lookup: CDR1 KGHSH, CDR2 LQKENI. V was pared by 5 bases and J by 5 bases, with 16 bases of the junction left unmatched. In DNA, the CDR3 is TGTGCCAGCTCAAACCATGCGACAGGGGCGTCTTGGACTGAAGCTTTCTTT. Its translation: CASSNHATGASWTEAFF.

V usage is TRBV7-8 and J usage is TRBJ2-7; 7 nucleotides match TRBD2. Germline V gene sequence: CDR1 SGHVS, CDR2 FQNEAQ. This CDR3 is 15 amino acids long. After removal of 1 base from V and 7 bases from J, the junction contained 10 bases not matched to a gene. The CDR3 loop reads CASSLVERGLREQYF. DNA of the CDR3: TGTGCCAGCAGCTTAGTAGAGCGGGGACTACGAGAGCAGTACTTC.

The chain carries TRBV27 and TRBJ1-4; no definite D call. CDR1 and CDR2 (germline): MNHEY, SMNVEV (reference sequence). Trimming shortened V by 7 bases and J by 5 bases, and 14 bases separated the two germline ends. CDR3 length: 14 amino acids. CDR3 residues: CASNSLPPNEKLFF. In DNA form, the CDR3 reads TGTGCCAGCAATTCCCTCCCTCCCAATGAAAAACTGTTTTTT.

In DNA form, the CDR3 reads TGTGCCAGCAGCATTTCAGCGGGGGCCAACGTCCTGACTTTC. Its translation: CASSISAGANVLTF. The J gene is TRBJ2-6, the V gene TRBV7-2; D unclear. Germline CDR1 and CDR2: SGHTA and FQGNSA. The V end was cut by 5 bases, the J end by 4 bases, with 9 bases between. There are 14 residues in the CDR3.

The rearrangement joins TRBV4-3 to TRBJ2-1, with a weak D call TRBD2 (5 bases). Germline V gene data show CDR1 as LGHNA and CDR2 as YSLEER. There are 13 residues in the CDR3. The ends were cut back, 4 bases at V and 9 bases at J, with 13 bases in the middle. For the CDR3, the DNA is TGCGCCAGCAGCCCCCAAATCGGGGTTGAGCAGTTCTTC. As protein: CASSPQIGVEQFF.